The rows below give T cell receptor beta chains drawn from one sample of a study of PD-1 blockade in classical Hodgkin lymphoma. The data were produced by immunoSEQ multiplex PCR, yet TCRdb's version contains in-frame clones alone and is incomplete. Found here are tens of thousands of clones, 75% to 95% of them singletons; the top ten hold around a tenth. Here the sequenced sample was peripheral blood mononuclear cells (PBMCs), taken before the fourth cycle of nivolumab. These receptors all come from a human donor with classical Hodgkin lymphoma. The CDR3 runs from the conserved cysteine through the conserved F or W. The D gene is left open where the match is weak. Size is stated for part of the rows, as once, few or many counts, or as a class when the clone is expanded.

V,J,D,size,DNA,CDR3
TRBV6-5,TRBJ1-6,TRBD1,once,TGTGCCAGCAGTTACTTTACGGGACAGAGCAATTCACCCCTCCACTTT,CASSYFTGQSNSPLHF
TRBV5-6,TRBJ1-1,TRBD1,-,TGTGCCAGCAGCCTACGACAGGGAAAGGCGGGGTTGGACACTGAAGCTTTCTTT,CASSLRQGKAGLDTEAFF
TRBV5-1,TRBJ2-2,TRBD1,-,TGCGCCAGCGCACAGGGGTGGAAGGCCAACGGGGAGCTGTTTTTT,CASAQGWKANGELFF
TRBV4-1,TRBJ2-7,-,-,TGCGCCAGCAGCCAAGATAGCCGGGACACCAACTACGAGCAGTACTTC,CASSQDSRDTNYEQYF
TRBV6-5,TRBJ1-1,TRBD1,-,TGTGCCAGCAGTGCCGGGACAGACAACACTGAAGCTTTCTTT,CASSAGTDNTEAFF
TRBV29-1,TRBJ2-3,-,once,TGCAGCGCCACTCGACAGGGCACAGATACGCAGTATTTT,CSATRQGTDTQYF
TRBV7-9,TRBJ2-1,-,-,TGTGCCAGCGCACTCGGGGACTCGGCCTACAATGAGCAGTTCTTC,CASALGDSAYNEQFF
TRBV28,TRBJ2-3,TRBD2,-,TGTGCCAGCAGAGGAGCGGGGTTAGATACGCAGTATTTT,CASRGAGLDTQYF
TRBV18,TRBJ2-7,-,-,TGTGCCAGCTCACCCCAAAGTGAGATCTCCTACTACGAGCAGTACTTC,CASSPQSEISYYEQYF
TRBV5-1,TRBJ1-6,-,-,TGCGCCAGCAGCTTGGAACGGACAGCGGGCTATAATTCACCCCTCCACTTT,CASSLERTAGYNSPLHF
TRBV4-1,TRBJ2-5,TRBD1,-,TGCGCCAGCAGCCAGCCCGGACAGGGACTCCAAGAGACCCAGTACTTC,CASSQPGQGLQETQYF
TRBV19,TRBJ2-1,TRBD1,-,TGTGCCAGTAGTCTCAGGACAGGGGGCTACAATGAGCAGTTCTTC,CASSLRTGGYNEQFF
TRBV5-6,TRBJ2-6,-,-,TGTGCCAGCAGATTGAGAGGTTCTGGGGCCAACGTCCTGACTTTC,CASRLRGSGANVLTF
TRBV14,TRBJ2-7,-,once,TGTGCCAGCAGCCTGGGCAGAGACCTGACCTACGAGCAGTACTTC,CASSLGRDLTYEQYF
TRBV7-8,TRBJ1-1,TRBD1,-,TGTGCCAGCAGGATTGACAGGGGAGTAACTGAAGCTTTCTTT,CASRIDRGVTEAFF
TRBV29-1,TRBJ2-7,-,-,TGCAGCGTTGAAGATCAGGCAAGCGTCGGATACGAGCAGTACTTC,CSVEDQASVGYEQYF
TRBV5-4,TRBJ1-5,-,-,TGTGCCAGCATCACTGGAGGCCCGGGGCGTCAGCCCCAGCATTTT,CASITGGPGRQPQHF
TRBV10-3,TRBJ1-1,-,-,TGTGCCATCCCGTGGCGGGGGAGTTGGGGCACTGAAGCTTTCTTT,CAIPWRGSWGTEAFF
TRBV27,TRBJ1-2,-,few,TGTGCCAGCAGTTTCAGTACGGACTCCTATGGCTACACCTTC,CASSFSTDSYGYTF
TRBV5-1,TRBJ1-2,-,-,TGCGCCAGCAGCCTCGAGCTTGGGAGGGGCTACACCTTC,CASSLELGRGYTF
TRBV7-2,TRBJ1-2,-,-,TGTGCCAGCAGCTTAGGGGTGGATAACTATGGCTACACCTTC,CASSLGVDNYGYTF
TRBV5-1,TRBJ2-5,-,once,TGCGCCAGCAGCTTGGCGGGCCTGGGGGAGACCCAGTACTTC,CASSLAGLGETQYF
TRBV5-5,TRBJ2-7,TRBD2,-,TGTGCCAGCAGCGGAGGACCTCCGGGAGGAAACTCCTACGAGCAGTACTTC,CASSGGPPGGNSYEQYF
TRBV7-2,TRBJ1-2,-,-,TGTGCCAGCAGCTTCCCCAGTTCCAGGGAATTAACCTTC,CASSFPSSRELTF
TRBV5-1,TRBJ1-5,-,-,TGCGCCAGCAGCTTGGGCGGGGATCATCAGCCCCAGCATTTT,CASSLGGDHQPQHF